This T cell receptor beta chain stems from a study of blood T cell repertoires in COVID-19. Turning to the study itself: Donors in the United States, Italy and Spain gave samples during acute or convalescent COVID-19. Sample material is recorded as cDNA or gDNA derived from T cells, B-cell-depleted T cells, or PBMCs.

The V end was cut by 2 bases, the J end by 4 bases, with 14 bases between. Germline CDR1 is MNHNS and CDR2 is SASEGT. The CDR3 is 15 amino acids. Under the authors' procedure: Nucleated cell counts were estimated from reference gene primer amplification. Repertoires were generated with immunoSEQ multiplex PCR, while TCRdb's copy carries only in-frame clones and drops some. D and trimming were read from the DNA, whereas the V and J calls and clone size are those reported in that table. Found here are under 200,000 clones, about 90% of them singletons; the top ten hold around 1.5%. Sequenced input: peripheral blood. The TCR was taken from a man aged 18 to 29 with active or convalescent COVID-19. J is TRBJ1-2 and V is TRBV6-1; no clear D gene. CDR3 bases: TGTGCCAGCAGTGAATCCGTAAGAGGCCGCTATGGCTACACCTTC. As protein: CASSESVRGRYGYTF.